The entry that follows covers one TCR beta chain sequence. Its antigen is not known. Method: immunoSEQ multiplex PCR; TCRdb's copy keeps in-frame clones and lacks some. The repertoire holds about half a million clones, roughly 80% seen once, with 12% in the top ten. V was trimmed by 5 bases and J by 3 bases, leaving 14 bases between them. The CDR3 loop spans 15 amino acids. CDR1 is LNHDA and CDR2 is SQIVND in the germline V gene (reference sequence). This sample was taken from a study of shared clonotypes between healthy human individuals. Findings of the study overall: Expectations were that clonotype sharing among donors would be affected by sequencing depth.

Unsorted samples, those not sorted, used roughly 87 million PBMCs for genomic DNA. The rearrangement uses TRBV19 and TRBJ1-5; D may be TRBD1 (6 bases). The sequence derives from a woman aged 40 to 50 in good health. Some clones in this sample may be carry-over from other donors' samples. Sequences were obtained from PBMCs. The CDR3 protein is CASSSTGQPNQPQHF. The CDR3 DNA reads as TGTGCCAGTAGTTCCACCGGACAGCCCAATCAGCCCCAGCATTTT.